This TCR beta chain was recovered during a study of blood T cells in healthy people across ages. Next came a second PCR, run for roughly 6 to 11 cycles, which used a sample-barcoded 5' primer along with a J-beta primer mix. TCRdb re-analysed the 5' RACE reads in MiXCR, keeping a single row per CDR3 protein. The sample yields just over 800,000 distinct CDR3 sequences, about 59% seen once. The ends were cut back, 2 bases at V and 2 bases at J, with 15 bases in the middle. Germline V gene sequence: CDR1 SQVTM, CDR2 ANQGSEA. This CDR3 has 16 amino acids. Caucasian individuals from Russia who were healthy and aged about 6 to 95 acted as donors. Total RNA was extracted at no less than 6 micrograms per sample.

Input material: blood. The clonotype comes from a man in his thirties or forties in good health. This chain joins TRBV29-1 and TRBJ2-2; the D gene could be TRBD1 or TRBD2 (5 bases each). CDR3 nucleotides: TGCAGCGTTGAACCCGGGACGGGTACAAACACCGGGGAGCTGTTTTTT. Translating it yields CSVEPGTGTNTGELFF.